The 28 T cell receptor beta chains reported below all come from one sample, sequenced in a study of blood T cell repertoires in COVID-19. Only in-frame clones appear in the TCRdb table, and some are missing; sequencing was by immunoSEQ multiplex PCR. The sample yields 95,000 to 150,000 clones, 82% seen once. The sample taken for sequencing was peripheral blood. The receptors shown here come from a woman in her 70s with acute or convalescent COVID-19.

This chain uses TRBV7-2 with TRBJ2-1; 7 nucleotides line up with TRBD1. The CDR3 is 15 amino acids. The V gene end was trimmed by 1 base and the J gene end by 6 bases; junction bases not matched to a gene: 6. Germline CDR1 is SGHTA and CDR2 is FQGNSA. The CDR3: CASSLEGGSGNEQFF. The CDR3 DNA reads TGTGCCAGCAGCTTAGAAGGGGGCTCGGGCAATGAGCAGTTCTTC. Together with reference TRBV7-2 and TRBJ2-1, the CDR3 gives the full variable domain: GAGVSQSPSNKVTEKGKDVELRCDPISGHTALYWYRQSLGQGLEFLIYFQGNSAPDKSGLPSDRFSAERTGGSVSTLTIQRTQQEDSAVYLCASSLEGGSGNEQFFGPGTRLTVL.

This clone was detected only once. V gene TRBV5-8 combines with J gene TRBJ1-4; 8 positions match TRBD1. The junction had 2 bases not matched to a gene; V was cut back by 0 bases and J by 7 bases. The CDR3 totals 14 residues. In germline, CDR1 is SGHTS, CDR2 YDEGEE. In nucleotides, the CDR3 is TGTGCCAGCAGCTTGGACAGGGGGGGTGAAAAACTGTTTTTT. This encodes CASSLDRGGEKLFF.

This chain links TRBV5-6 with TRBJ2-5; TRBD2 matches 8 bases. V lost 4 bases to trimming and J lost 7 bases; unmatched junction nucleotides: 9. CDR1 SGHDT and CDR2 YYEEEE come from the germline V gene. The CDR3 covers 14 residues. The CDR3 is CASSPSGGVGTQYF. The CDR3 nucleotides read TGTGCCAGCAGCCCAAGCGGGGGAGTGGGGACCCAGTACTTC.

This clone was recorded a few times. This rearrangement joins TRBV10-3 to TRBJ2-3; no clear D gene. CDR1 and CDR2 (germline): ENHRY, SYGVKD. This CDR3 has 16 amino acids. The V gene lost 1 base and the J gene lost 2 bases, with 13 bases spanning the gap. CDR3 amino acids: CAISELAGRSTDTQYF. The CDR3 region has the DNA TGTGCCATCAGTGAGTTGGCAGGCAGATCCACAGATACGCAGTATTTT.

On this clone: Other DNA variants within this sample encode the same CDR3. The V and J genes are TRBV24-1 and TRBJ1-1; tentatively, D is TRBD1 (5 bases). Trimming pared 1 base from V and 4 bases from J, leaving 6 bases between. This CDR3 has 13 residues. Germline loops: CDR1 KGHDR, CDR2 SFDVKD. CDR3 DNA sequence: TGTGCCACCAGTGATTTTAGGGGCACTGAAGCTTTCTTT. It is translated as CATSDFRGTEAFF.

V is TRBV18 and J is TRBJ1-4; D is perhaps TRBD1 (5 bases). V lost 3 bases, J lost 7 bases, and 9 bases lay in between. The V gene's germline CDR1 is KGHSH and CDR2 LQKENI. The CDR3 covers 13 residues. The CDR3 is CASSPLGGEKLFF. The CDR3 DNA reads as TGTGCCAGCTCACCGCTGGGGGGTGAAAAACTGTTTTTT.

V is TRBV2 and J is TRBJ1-5; 9 bases are shared with TRBD1. V gave up 6 bases and J gave up 7 bases; unmatched junction bases: 13. CDR3 length equals 16 residues. Looked up from germline, CDR1 is SNHLY and CDR2 is FYNNEI. This chain's CDR3 is CASRRGGQGSRQPQHF. In nucleotides, the CDR3 is TGTGCCAGCAGGAGAGGGGGACAGGGATCCAGGCAGCCCCAGCATTTT.

The chain joins TRBV2 to TRBJ2-7; D uncertain. This CDR3 region has 12 residues. Germline assignment: CDR1 SNHLY and CDR2 FYNNEI. V lost 5 bases and J lost 0, with 5 bases in between. In DNA, the CDR3 is TGTGCCAGCAGTAAGAGCTCCTACGAGCAGTACGTC. As protein: CASSKSSYEQYV.

The CDR3 loop is CASSQEQQGPFLGANVLTF. In DNA form, the CDR3 reads TGTGCCAGCAGCCAAGAACAACAGGGTCCCTTCCTTGGGGCCAACGTCCTGACTTTC. The J gene is TRBJ2-6, the V gene TRBV4-2, with TRBD1 as a possible D gene (6 bases). The CDR3 is made up of 19 amino acids. CDR1 and CDR2 (germline): LGHNA, YNFKEQ. Trimming removed 0 bases from V and 3 bases from J, with 18 bases in between.

This chain links TRBV30 with TRBJ2-7, with D hard to call. The CDR3 contains 14 residues. Germline values: CDR1 GTSNPN, CDR2 SVGIG (reference sequence). The V end lost 6 bases, the J end lost 3 bases, and 18 bases lay between the germline ends. CDR3: CACMRSPPGYEQYF. CDR3 DNA: TGTGCCTGCATGCGCTCACCCCCAGGCTACGAGCAGTACTTC.

The chain recombines TRBV5-4 with TRBJ1-2; no reliable D call. Germline V gives CDR1 SGHNT, CDR2 YYREEE (reference sequence). V lost 0 bases, J lost 2 bases, and 11 bases lay in between. This CDR3 is built from 15 residues. Here the CDR3 DNA reads TGTGCCAGCAGCTTGGCAATGGGCGCCAACTATGGCTACACCTTC. Its protein is CASSLAMGANYGYTF.

The chain combines TRBV5-4 with TRBJ1-2; a weak D match, TRBD1 (6 bases). CDR1 is SGHNT, CDR2 YYREEE, per germline (reference sequence). The germline V and J ends were trimmed by 4 bases and 2 bases, with 18 bases remaining between them. The CDR3 has 16 amino acids. The DNA of the CDR3 is TGTGCCAGCAGCCTCGTAACCGGGACATACAACTATGGCTACACCTTC. Its protein is CASSLVTGTYNYGYTF.

The chain couples TRBV11-2 to TRBJ1-1, with 9 bases lining up with TRBD1. This CDR3 has 12 residues. The junction had 4 bases not matched to a gene; V was cut back by 4 bases and J by 10 bases. Germline V gene data show CDR1 as SGHAT and CDR2 as FQNNGV. CDR3: CASSWTGARAFF. The CDR3 bases are TGTGCCAGCAGCTGGACAGGGGCGCGAGCTTTCTTT. Full variable domain (missing parts from reference TRBV11-2 and TRBJ1-1): EAGVAQSPRYKIIEKRQSVAFWCNPISGHATLYWYQQILGQGPKLLIQFQNNGVVDDSQLPKDRFSAERLKGVDSTLKIQPAKLEDSAVYLCASSWTGARAFFGQGTRLTVV.

This CDR3 reads CASSRQGRVEQYF. In DNA, the CDR3 is TGCGCCAGCAGTCGACAGGGACGGGTCGAGCAGTACTTC. This chain uses TRBV10-1 with TRBJ2-7; 7 bases match TRBD1. The CDR3 runs to 13 residues. Germline values: CDR1 WNHNN, CDR2 SYGVQD (reference sequence). Trimming cost V 5 bases and J 6 bases; bases outside gene matches: 7.

This clone was detected only once. The CDR3 DNA is TGTGCCAGCAGCTTTTCACAGGGAAATCAGCCCCAGCATTTT. It codes for CASSFSQGNQPQHF. The V call is TRBV7-9, the J call TRBJ1-5, with D possibly being TRBD1 (6 bases). Germline CDR1 reads SEHNR; CDR2 reads FQNEAQ (reference sequence). Trimming cost V 3 bases and J 4 bases, with 10 bases left between them. CDR3 length equals 14 residues.

The rearrangement joins TRBV14 to TRBJ1-1; possible D gene TRBD1, 6 bases. The V and J ends lost 11 bases and 2 bases respectively, with 15 bases between them. The CDR3 is 13 residues long. Germline V gene sequence: CDR1 SGHDN, CDR2 FVKESK. CDR3 in DNA: TGTGCCGTAAGGAGAGGGGGTAACACTGAAGCTTTCTTT. Residues: CAVRRGGNTEAFF.

V usage is TRBV20-1 and J usage is TRBJ1-1; maybe TRBD1 (6 bases). The CDR3 runs to 13 residues. V dropped 3 bases and J dropped 4 bases, with 12 bases sitting between them. Germline V lookup: CDR1 DFQATT, CDR2 SNEGSKA (reference sequence). In DNA, the CDR3 is TGCAGTGCTAGTCAGGGGTTGAGCACTGAAGCTTTCTTT. Protein sequence: CSASQGLSTEAFF.

This clone was seen only once. The V and J genes are TRBV30 and TRBJ2-3; tentatively, D is TRBD1 (5 bases). Germline V lookup: CDR1 GTSNPN, CDR2 SVGIG (reference sequence). V shed 0 bases and J shed 6 bases, with 13 bases lying between them. The CDR3 is 14 residues long. The chain's CDR3 is CAWSVIGASDTQYF. CDR3 coding DNA: TGTGCCTGGAGTGTTATAGGGGCGTCTGATACGCAGTATTTT.

This chain links TRBV5-5 with TRBJ2-2; perhaps TRBD2 as D (7 bases). V lost 4 bases, J lost 0 bases, and 16 bases lay in between. CDR1 is SGHKS and CDR2 is YYEKEE in the germline V gene (reference sequence). This CDR3 contains 17 residues. CDR3 protein: CASSPPGGLANTGELFF. CDR3 coding DNA: TGTGCCAGCAGCCCCCCGGGGGGCCTCGCGAACACCGGGGAGCTGTTTTTT.

The V gene is TRBV5-1, the J gene TRBJ1-2, with D uncertain. The germline V and J ends were trimmed by 2 bases and 4 bases, with 12 bases remaining between them. The CDR3 has 14 residues. The germline V gene encodes CDR1 SGHRS and CDR2 YFSETQ. The CDR3 bases are TGCGCCAGCAGCTTTGCGGAATCCAGCTATGGCTACACCTTC. It encodes CASSFAESSYGYTF.

The gene calls are TRBV5-4 and TRBJ2-5; D is possibly TRBD2 (6 bases). There are 15 residues in the CDR3. V lost 1 base, J lost 5 bases, and 15 bases lay in between. Looked up from germline, CDR1 is SGHNT and CDR2 is YYREEE (reference sequence). The CDR3 DNA follows: TGTGCCAGCAGCTTGCGAGCGGGCCCTTGGGAGACCCAGTACTTC. Residues: CASSLRAGPWETQYF.

The chain uses TRBV2 and TRBJ1-2, with TRBD1 as a possible D gene (6 bases). In germline, CDR1 is SNHLY, CDR2 FYNNEI. There are 14 residues in the CDR3. V shed 5 bases and J shed 5 bases, with 15 bases lying between them. The CDR3 sequence is CASSLQGDRYGYTF. The CDR3, as DNA: TGTGCCAGCAGTCTACAGGGAGATCGGTATGGCTACACCTTC.

This clone was counted between two and nine times. Other nucleotide sequences from this sample produce the same CDR3. The J gene is TRBJ1-2, the V gene TRBV12-3 or TRBV12-4; 9 bases agree with TRBD1. The CDR3 length is 13 residues. V trimming: 5 bases; J trimming: 8 bases; junction bases outside the gene matches: 6. For the CDR3, the DNA is TGTGCCAGCAGTCCACAGGGGGCGGGGGGCTACACCTTC. The encoded protein is CASSPQGAGGYTF.

This sequence joins TRBV5-4 and TRBJ1-1; maybe TRBD1 (6 bases). This CDR3 contains 13 residues. Trimming left V 4 bases short and J 5 bases short, with 12 bases between. CDR1 SGHNT and CDR2 YYREEE come from the germline V gene (reference sequence). DNA of the CDR3: TGTGCCAGCAGCAATAGGGGGGGGACTGAAGCTTTCTTT. Translated: CASSNRGGTEAFF. Drawing the rest from reference TRBV5-4 and TRBJ1-1, the complete variable domain is ETGVTQSPTHLIKTRGQQVTLRCSSQSGHNTVSWYQQALGQGPQFIFQYYREEENGRGNFPPRFSGLQFPNYSSELNVNALELDDSALYLCASSNRGGTEAFFGQGTRLTVV.

This clone has only one observation. The chain joins TRBV7-3 to TRBJ1-2; TRBD1 agrees at 9 bases. V was clipped by 3 bases and J by 5 bases; unmatched bases: 7. Per the germline V gene, CDR1 is SGHTA and CDR2 is FQGTGA. The CDR3 consists of 15 residues. The CDR3 nucleotides read TGTGCCAGCAGCTTGCACAGGGGGCAGGAATATGGCTACACCTTC. As protein: CASSLHRGQEYGYTF.

This sequence joins TRBV30 and TRBJ1-2; D not certain. The germline V and J ends were trimmed by 0 bases and 8 bases, with 13 bases remaining between them. The CDR3 sequence is 13 residues long. Germline values: CDR1 GTSNPN, CDR2 SVGIG (reference sequence). This CDR3 reads CAWSVQRSSGYTF. CDR3 DNA sequence: TGTGCCTGGAGTGTACAAAGATCGTCGGGCTACACCTTC.

This clone was seen more than once but under ten times. This sequence joins TRBV14 and TRBJ1-6; no clear D. CDR1 and CDR2 (germline): SGHDN, FVKESK. CDR3 length: 15 residues. The V and J ends lost 1 base and 9 bases respectively, with 13 bases between them. The CDR3: CASSQVVGRASPLHF. CDR3 coding DNA: TGTGCCAGCAGCCAAGTCGTTGGGAGGGCTTCACCCCTCCACTTT.

J is TRBJ1-6 and V is TRBV2; D is unclear. Germline-derived CDR1 and CDR2 are SNHLY and FYNNEI. The CDR3 runs to 15 residues. Trimming took off 6 bases at V and 8 bases at J, with 17 bases between the two ends. The CDR3 bases are TGTGCCAGCAGGAGTGAGGGAGTCGGAGATTCACCCCTCCACTTT. It is translated as CASRSEGVGDSPLHF.